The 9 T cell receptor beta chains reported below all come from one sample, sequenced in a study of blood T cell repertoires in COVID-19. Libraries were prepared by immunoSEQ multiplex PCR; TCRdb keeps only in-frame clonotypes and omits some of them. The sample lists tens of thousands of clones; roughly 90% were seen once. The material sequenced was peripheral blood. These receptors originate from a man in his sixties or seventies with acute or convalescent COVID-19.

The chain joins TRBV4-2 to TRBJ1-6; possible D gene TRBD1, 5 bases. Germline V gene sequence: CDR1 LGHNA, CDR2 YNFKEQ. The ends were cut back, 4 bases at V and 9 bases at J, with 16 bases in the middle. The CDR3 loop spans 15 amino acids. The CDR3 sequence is CASSLDAGFASPLHF. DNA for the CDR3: TGTGCCAGCAGCCTTGACGCAGGGTTTGCTTCACCCCTCCACTTT.

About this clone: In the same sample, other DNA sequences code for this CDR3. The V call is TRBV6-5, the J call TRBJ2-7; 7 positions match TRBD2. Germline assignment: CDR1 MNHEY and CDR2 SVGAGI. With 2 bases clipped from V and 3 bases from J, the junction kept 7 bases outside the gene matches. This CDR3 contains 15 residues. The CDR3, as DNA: TGTGCCAGCAGTTACCGGGGGGTGGGGAACTACGAGCAGTACTTC. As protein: CASSYRGVGNYEQYF.

The CDR3: CASSYGAGQVDTQYF. The CDR3 coding sequence is TGTGCCAGCAGTTATGGGGCCGGTCAAGTAGATACGCAGTATTTT. The chain recombines TRBV6-2 or TRBV6-3 with TRBJ2-3, with D possibly being TRBD1 (5 bases). This CDR3 is 15 amino acids long. The ends were cut back, 3 bases at V and 5 bases at J, with 15 bases in the middle. Germline CDR1 MNHEY, CDR2 SVGEGT.

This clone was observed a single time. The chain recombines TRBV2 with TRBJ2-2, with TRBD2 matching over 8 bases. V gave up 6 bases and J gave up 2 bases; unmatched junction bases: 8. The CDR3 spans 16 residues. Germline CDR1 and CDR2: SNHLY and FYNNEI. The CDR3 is CASRPGAGGNTGELFF. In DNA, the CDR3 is TGTGCCAGCAGGCCTGGGGCGGGGGGAAACACCGGGGAGCTGTTTTTT.

CDR3 DNA: TGCGCCAGCAGCCAACGGGGCCCTAGCGGGGGCACGTACAATGAGCAGTTCTTC. Translating it yields CASSQRGPSGGTYNEQFF. The chain carries TRBV4-1 and TRBJ2-1; 10 nucleotides align to TRBD2. Unmatched junction bases numbered 11, after V lost 2 bases and J lost 4 bases. CDR1 is MGHRA and CDR2 is YSYEKL in the germline V gene. The CDR3 totals 18 residues.

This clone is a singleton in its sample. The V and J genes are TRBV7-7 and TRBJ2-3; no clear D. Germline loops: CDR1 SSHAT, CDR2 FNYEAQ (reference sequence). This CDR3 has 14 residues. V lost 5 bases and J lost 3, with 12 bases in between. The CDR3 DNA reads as TGTGCCAGCAGCCCGACGGGTGGGACAGATACGCAGTATTTT. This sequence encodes CASSPTGGTDTQYF.

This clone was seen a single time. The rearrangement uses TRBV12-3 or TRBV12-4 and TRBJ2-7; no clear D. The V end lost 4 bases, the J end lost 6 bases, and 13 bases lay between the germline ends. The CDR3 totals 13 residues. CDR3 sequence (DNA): TGTGCCAGCAGTTCCCCTATTGGTGCCGAGCAGTACTTC. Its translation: CASSSPIGAEQYF.

CDR3 amino acids: CASSPKGRGQENIQYF. The DNA for the CDR3 is TGTGCCAGCAGCCCCAAAGGCAGGGGGCAGGAAAACATTCAGTACTTC. The chain links TRBV5-4 to TRBJ2-4, with TRBD1 matching over 8 bases. The V gene end was trimmed by 4 bases and the J gene end by 5 bases; junction bases not matched to a gene: 11. The CDR3 covers 16 residues. Germline V CDR1 and CDR2: SGHNT, YYREEE (reference sequence).

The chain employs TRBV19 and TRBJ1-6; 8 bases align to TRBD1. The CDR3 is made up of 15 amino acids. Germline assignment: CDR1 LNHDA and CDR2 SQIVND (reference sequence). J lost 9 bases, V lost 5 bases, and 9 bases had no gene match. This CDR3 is CASSLGGQGGSPLHF. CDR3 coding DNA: TGTGCCAGTAGTTTGGGCGGACAGGGTGGTTCACCCCTCCACTTT.